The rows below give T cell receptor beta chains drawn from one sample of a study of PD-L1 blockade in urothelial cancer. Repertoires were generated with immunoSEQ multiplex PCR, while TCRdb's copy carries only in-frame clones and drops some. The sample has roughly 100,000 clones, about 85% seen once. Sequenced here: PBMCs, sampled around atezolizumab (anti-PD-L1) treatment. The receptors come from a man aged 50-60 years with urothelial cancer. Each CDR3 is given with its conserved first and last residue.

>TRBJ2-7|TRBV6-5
CASSFVNSYEQYF
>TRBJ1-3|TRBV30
CAWGSGVGSTIYF
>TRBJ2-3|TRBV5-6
CASSRGLAGTDTQYF
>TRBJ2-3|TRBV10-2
CASSEELARSLKDTQYF
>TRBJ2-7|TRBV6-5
CASSRDRYEQYF
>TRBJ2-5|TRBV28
CASSRLVTGETQYF
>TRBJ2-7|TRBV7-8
CASSLAHGGSYEQYF
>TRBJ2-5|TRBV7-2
CASSPLEYQETQYF
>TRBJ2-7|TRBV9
CASSVGGDGNYEQYF
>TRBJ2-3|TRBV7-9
CASSLGSTGGGDTQYF
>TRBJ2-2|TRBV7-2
CASSLGTNANTGELFF
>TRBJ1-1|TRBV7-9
CASSSQQGYTEAFF
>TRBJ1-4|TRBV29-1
CSVGPRGTGTGGEKLFF
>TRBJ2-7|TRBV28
CASSFRGGGQYF
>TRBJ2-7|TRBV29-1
CSVLDFSYEQYF
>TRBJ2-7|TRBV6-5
CASSYGHEQYF
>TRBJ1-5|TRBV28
CASSLDQPQHF
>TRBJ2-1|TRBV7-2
CASSVGLAGGVEQFF
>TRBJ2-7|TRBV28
CASTRASGVNYEQYF
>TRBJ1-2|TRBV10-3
CAISPGAEGYTF
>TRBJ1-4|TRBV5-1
CASRRTGYPNEKLFF
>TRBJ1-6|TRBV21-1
CASSKTYNSPLHF
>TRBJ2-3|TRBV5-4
CASSSAGQPTDTQYF
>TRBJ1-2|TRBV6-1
CASSEYLTGNYGYTF
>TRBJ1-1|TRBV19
CASSRVRGNTEAFF
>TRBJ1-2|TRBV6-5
CASSGGGRGYTF
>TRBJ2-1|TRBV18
CASSLGGLGNEQFF
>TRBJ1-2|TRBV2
CASSELGTYVGYTF
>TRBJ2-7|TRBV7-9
CASSSAPGQGNYEQYF
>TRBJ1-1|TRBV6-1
CASGADRANTEAFF
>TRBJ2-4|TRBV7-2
CASSLAASAPGNIQYF
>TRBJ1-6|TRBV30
CAWSVRGNSPLHF
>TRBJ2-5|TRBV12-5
CASALSTGGAETQYF
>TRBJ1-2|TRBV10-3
CAISGAMRSFGYTF
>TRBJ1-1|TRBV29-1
CSVDDTLITEAFF
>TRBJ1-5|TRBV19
CASSYPRNNQPQHF
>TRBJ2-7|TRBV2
CASRPERDHSYEQYF
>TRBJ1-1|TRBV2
CASSRDRNTEAFF
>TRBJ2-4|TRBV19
CASSLELAKNIQYF
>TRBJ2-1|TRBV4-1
CASSASIGTSGNEQFF
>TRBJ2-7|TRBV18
CASSPPGGGQGFYEQYF
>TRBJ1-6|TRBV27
CASSSPGQNSPLHF